The 22 T cell receptor beta chains below were found in one sample sequenced in a study of blood T cell repertoires in COVID-19 (dated by TCRdb to 2019 to 2021). Receptor amplification or capture employed the immunoSEQ multiplex PCR assay. In TCRdb, the immuneACCESS table is reduced to in-frame sequences with V and J assigned. These tables do not hold every clone; where another copy was compared, an unresolved V gene accounts for under half, and the others remain unexplained. Across this sample there are roughly 200,000 clones, with 87% seen only once. The top ten hold about an eighth of the sample. Sequenced sample: peripheral blood. Every receptor here comes from a woman aged 18-29 years who had recovered from COVID-19.

CDR3 in DNA: TGTGCCAGCAGTTACGATGGGCCTGAAGCTTTCTTT. Encoded protein: CASSYDGPEAFF. The chain recombines TRBV12-3 or TRBV12-4 with TRBJ1-1; unclear D gene. The CDR3 contains 12 residues. Deletions cut 4 bases from V and 6 bases from J, with 9 bases between.

The rearrangement joins TRBV21-1 to TRBJ2-3; the table's D call of TRBD1 was not tested on the DNA. TRBV21-1 is described as a pseudogene. This CDR3 has 15 residues. CDR3 DNA: TGTGCCAGTAGTCGAGGGGACAGCTCGAGTTATACGCAGTATTTT. This codes for CASSRGDSSSYTQYF.

The chain joins TRBV29-1 to TRBJ1-1, with D perhaps matching TRBD1 (5 bases). The CDR3 is made up of 14 amino acids. Germline V gene sequence: CDR1 SQVTM, CDR2 ANQGSEA. With 2 bases removed from V and 6 bases from J, the gap between germline ends came to 16 bases. CDR3 protein: CSVEFSGGFAEAFF. As DNA, the CDR3 is TGCAGCGTTGAATTTTCGGGGGGTTTCGCTGAAGCTTTCTTT.

The chain has TRBV4-1 and TRBJ2-7; 7 nucleotides align to TRBD2. The ends lost 1 base at V and 2 bases at J; junction bases unmatched: 14. Germline values: CDR1 MGHRA, CDR2 YSYEKL. This CDR3 region has 18 residues. Here the CDR3 DNA reads TGCGCCAGCAGCCAAGGGGCGCCCGTAGCGGGTACACCCTACGAGCAGTACTTC. Translation gives CASSQGAPVAGTPYEQYF.

The rearrangement uses TRBV19 and TRBJ2-1; the match to TRBD2 covers 12 bases. The CDR3 sequence is 16 residues long. The germline V gene encodes CDR1 LNHDA and CDR2 SQIVND (reference sequence). The ends lost 4 bases at V and 5 bases at J; junction bases unmatched: 6. In DNA, the CDR3 is TGTGCCAGTAGTAAAGCTCGGACTAGCGGGAACAATGAGCAGTTCTTC. Translating gives CASSKARTSGNNEQFF.

The genes are TRBV5-1 and TRBJ2-1; 8 positions agree with TRBD2. Per the germline V gene, CDR1 is SGHRS and CDR2 is YFSETQ. V shed 4 bases, J shed 8 bases, and the junction held 17 bases outside the gene matches. CDR3 size: 17 residues. In nucleotides, the CDR3 is TGCGCCAGCAGCCCAGGGACGGGGGGGACCCCGGCGTATGAGCAGTTCTTC. It translates to CASSPGTGGTPAYEQFF.

The chain recombines TRBV2 with TRBJ2-5; 12 positions agree with TRBD1. The CDR3 runs 14 residues. The V gene's germline CDR1 is SNHLY and CDR2 FYNNEI. V lost 6 bases and J lost 5; bases outside the gene matches: 4. Here the CDR3 DNA reads TGTGCCAGCAGGGGGACAGGGGGCGGGGAGACCCAGTACTTC. Encoded protein: CASRGTGGGETQYF. Looking up the rest from reference TRBV2 and TRBJ2-5 gives the full variable domain: EPEVTQTPSHQVTQMGQEVILRCVPISNHLYFYWYRQILGQKVEFLVSFYNNEISEKSEIFDDQFSVERPDGSNFTLKIRSTKLEDSAMYFCASRGTGGGETQYFGPGTRLLVL.

This chain joins TRBV11-2 and TRBJ2-1; D uncertain. The V and J ends lost 0 bases and 0 bases respectively, with 9 bases between them. CDR1 is SGHAT, CDR2 FQNNGV, per germline. The CDR3 loop spans 16 amino acids. The CDR3 loop reads CASSLERRSSYNEQFF. The DNA for the CDR3 is TGTGCCAGCAGCTTAGAGCGGCGTAGCTCCTACAATGAGCAGTTCTTC.

This clone was detected only once. V usage is TRBV27 and J usage is TRBJ1-1; D may be TRBD1 (5 bases). The CDR3 totals 19 residues. The germline CDR1 and CDR2 sequences are MNHEY and SMNVEV (reference sequence). V lost 3 bases and J 4 bases, leaving 27 bases between the germline ends. CDR3 amino acids: CASSFYGTGGVRAGTEAFF. CDR3 bases: TGTGCCAGCAGTTTTTACGGTACAGGTGGGGTCCGGGCAGGCACTGAAGCTTTCTTT.

This chain connects TRBV12-3 or TRBV12-4 to TRBJ1-2; D is ambiguous. The germline V and J ends were trimmed by 7 bases and 4 bases, with 13 bases remaining between them. The CDR3 is 13 residues long. This CDR3 is CASTYALSYGYTF. Written as DNA, the CDR3 is TGTGCCAGCACCTATGCCCTCTCCTATGGCTACACCTTC.

The genes are TRBV25-1 and TRBJ2-3; 14 bases are a match to TRBD2. The germline V gene encodes CDR1 MGHDK and CDR2 SYGVNS. CDR3 length equals 16 residues. V was clipped by 4 bases and J by 2 bases; unmatched bases: 2. CDR3 in amino acids: CASSGTSGRSTDTQYF. CDR3 in DNA: TGTGCCAGCAGTGGGACTAGCGGGAGGTCCACAGATACGCAGTATTTT.

The genes are TRBV11-2 and TRBJ2-5; TRBD2 matches 7 bases. The germline gives CDR1 SGHAT, CDR2 FQNNGV. The CDR3 is made up of 15 amino acids. V lost 5 bases to trimming and J lost 4 bases; unmatched junction nucleotides: 10. The CDR3 region is CASSGSGRAGETQYF. CDR3 DNA: TGTGCCAGCAGCGGCAGTGGGAGGGCCGGAGAGACCCAGTACTTC.

This chain links TRBV2 with TRBJ2-5; 10 bases agree with TRBD1. Germline V gene sequence: CDR1 SNHLY, CDR2 FYNNEI. J lost 3 bases, V lost 8 bases, and 0 bases had no gene match. This CDR3 spans 12 amino acids. CDR3 DNA sequence: TGTGCCAGCGGGACAGGGGAAGAGACCCAGTACTTC. Translating it yields CASGTGEETQYF.

The chain couples TRBV15 to TRBJ1-5; 7 nucleotides align to TRBD1. Germline V gene lookup returns CDR1 LNHNV and CDR2 YYDKDF (reference sequence). V shed 6 bases, J shed 7 bases, and the junction held 6 bases outside the gene matches. The CDR3 extends over 13 amino acids. The CDR3 DNA reads as TGTGCCACCAGTGAGGGGGCAGGGCAGCCCCAGCATTTT. The encoded protein is CATSEGAGQPQHF.

The V call is TRBV14, the J call TRBJ2-1; the D is unclear. V was shortened by 4 bases and J by 4 bases, with 11 bases between the two germline ends. Germline loops: CDR1 SGHDN, CDR2 FVKESK. This CDR3 region has 14 residues. CDR3 amino acids: CASSPGILYNEQFF. The DNA of the CDR3 is TGTGCCAGCAGCCCCGGCATACTATACAATGAGCAGTTCTTC.

This chain uses TRBV27 with TRBJ2-7, with D tentatively TRBD2 (7 bases). There are 14 residues in the CDR3. The germline V gene has CDR1 MNHEY and CDR2 SMNVEV (reference sequence). Trimming shortened V by 0 bases and J by 7 bases, and 13 bases separated the two germline ends. CDR3 bases: TGTGCCAGCAGTTTATCGGCGGGGGCGAATGAGCAGTACTTC. It codes for CASSLSAGANEQYF.

The rearrangement joins TRBV5-6 to TRBJ1-5; no clear D gene. V shed 2 bases and J shed 8 bases, with 11 bases lying between them. This CDR3 is 13 amino acids long. Germline CDR1 SGHDT, CDR2 YYEEEE. CDR3 residues: CASSFGIAEPQHF. The CDR3 coding sequence is TGTGCCAGCAGCTTCGGCATAGCGGAGCCCCAGCATTTT.

This chain joins TRBV11-2 and TRBJ2-7; D remains ambiguous. Per the germline V gene, CDR1 is SGHAT and CDR2 is FQNNGV. The CDR3 has 12 amino acids. Trimming took 0 bases from V and 7 from J, leaving 7 bases between them. This chain's CDR3 is CASSLDIDEQYF. The CDR3 coding sequence is TGTGCCAGCAGCTTAGATATAGATGAGCAGTACTTC.

The chain couples TRBV7-2 to TRBJ2-2; no firm D call. The CDR3 consists of 13 residues. With 2 bases removed from V and 6 bases from J, the gap between germline ends came to 7 bases. Germline V gene sequence: CDR1 SGHTA, CDR2 FQGNSA. CDR3 in amino acids: CASSLLFPGELFF. The CDR3 region has the DNA TGTGCCAGCAGCTTACTTTTCCCCGGGGAGCTGTTTTTT.

The genes are TRBV24-1 and TRBJ2-7; D perhaps matches TRBD2 (7 bases). The CDR3 runs to 13 residues. Germline CDR1 is KGHDR and CDR2 is SFDVKD. V lost 5 bases, J lost 5 bases, and 12 bases lay in between. CDR3 loop: CATSVRGADEQYF. The DNA of the CDR3 is TGTGCCACCAGTGTCCGGGGGGCGGACGAGCAGTACTTC.

Here the CDR3 reads CASQPRTSGSEQFF. The CDR3 coding sequence is TGTGCCAGCCAGCCTAGGACTAGCGGGAGTGAGCAGTTCTTC. This chain joins TRBV3-1 (or the pseudogene TRBV3-2) and TRBJ2-1; TRBD2 matches at 13 bases. Germline V gene sequence: CDR1 LGHDT, CDR2 YNNKEL (reference sequence). The CDR3 covers 14 residues. The J segment lost 9 bases and the V segment lost 8 bases, leaving 7 bases of the junction unmatched.

The chain carries TRBV7-3 and TRBJ1-1, with 7 bases that match TRBD1. Germline loops: CDR1 SGHTA, CDR2 FQGTGA. V lost 5 bases to trimming and J lost 2 bases; unmatched junction nucleotides: 8. The CDR3 runs to 15 residues. The CDR3 coding sequence is TGTGCCAGCAGCCGAGCCAGGGGGACCAACACTGAAGCTTTCTTT. The encoded protein is CASSRARGTNTEAFF.